The entry that follows covers one T cell receptor (beta chain) sequence. As yet, its antigen is unknown. Researchers attached unique molecular identifiers to individual cDNA molecules. TCRdb analysed the 5' RACE reads with MiXCR anew, one entry per CDR3 protein. The table includes about 53,000 distinct CDR3 sequences, approximately 12% detected once. The entry originates in a study of early T cells in non-severe SARS-CoV-2 infection. The wider study: Bulk RNA taken from unsorted whole blood was sequenced, leaving chains unpaired. Study conclusions and caveats: Matches to VDJdb favored anti-spike CD8 responses and missed private and CD4 specificities.

The V and J ends lost 1 base and 4 bases respectively, with 13 bases between them. Germline-derived CDR1 and CDR2 are SGHVS and FNYEAQ. The length of the CDR3 is 15 residues. The rearrangement links TRBV7-6 to TRBJ2-5, with D possibly TRBD2 on 5 matching bases. The sequences come from whole blood, collected at baseline. This clonotype originated in an adult who was a healthcare worker with PCR-confirmed SARS-CoV-2 infection or an uninfected control (not recorded which). Here the CDR3 reads CASSLVTGMGETQYF. In nucleotides, the CDR3 is TGTGCCAGCAGCTTAGTCACCGGGATGGGAGAGACCCAGTACTTC.